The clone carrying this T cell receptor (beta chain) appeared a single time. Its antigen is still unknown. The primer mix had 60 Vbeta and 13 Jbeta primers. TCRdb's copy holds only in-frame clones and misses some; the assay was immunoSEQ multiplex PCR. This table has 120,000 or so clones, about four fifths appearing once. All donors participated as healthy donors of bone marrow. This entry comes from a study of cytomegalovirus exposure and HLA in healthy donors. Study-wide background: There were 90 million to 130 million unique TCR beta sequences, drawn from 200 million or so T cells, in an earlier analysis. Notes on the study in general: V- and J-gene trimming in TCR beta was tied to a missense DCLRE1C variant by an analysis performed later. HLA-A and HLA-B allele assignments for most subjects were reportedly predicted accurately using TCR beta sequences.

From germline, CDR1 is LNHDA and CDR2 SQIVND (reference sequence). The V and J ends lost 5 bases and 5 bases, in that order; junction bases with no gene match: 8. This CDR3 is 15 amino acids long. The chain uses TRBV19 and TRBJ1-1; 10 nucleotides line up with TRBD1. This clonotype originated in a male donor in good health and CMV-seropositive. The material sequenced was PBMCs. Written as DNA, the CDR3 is TGTGCCAGTAGTTCCCCCGGGACAGGGGAAACTGAAGCTTTCTTT. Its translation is CASSSPGTGETEAFF.